This T cell receptor (beta chain) was recovered during a study of T cells expressing NK-cell markers. A note on this clonotype: The antigen is unknown.

Using the 5' RACE reads, TCRdb records one entry per CDR3 protein without DNA. This sample's table has 550,000 or so distinct CDR3 sequences. Findings and limits, study-wide: NKG2C+ dominant clonotype frequencies in a handful of donors were roughly 1.0-8% of CD8+ T cells.

The material sequenced was blood T cells: a sorted CD56 or NKG2C T cell subset, CD4+ or CD8+ T cells, or bulk PBMC T cells (not recorded which). The source of this sequence is a man between 18 and 35 years old in good health.

The CDR3 loop is CGACYRTYPYEQYF. This chain links TRBV20-1 with TRBJ2-7; TCRdb picks TRBD1, but there is no DNA to check that call. The germline gives CDR1 DFQATT, CDR2 SNEGSKA (reference sequence). The CDR3 spans 14 residues.